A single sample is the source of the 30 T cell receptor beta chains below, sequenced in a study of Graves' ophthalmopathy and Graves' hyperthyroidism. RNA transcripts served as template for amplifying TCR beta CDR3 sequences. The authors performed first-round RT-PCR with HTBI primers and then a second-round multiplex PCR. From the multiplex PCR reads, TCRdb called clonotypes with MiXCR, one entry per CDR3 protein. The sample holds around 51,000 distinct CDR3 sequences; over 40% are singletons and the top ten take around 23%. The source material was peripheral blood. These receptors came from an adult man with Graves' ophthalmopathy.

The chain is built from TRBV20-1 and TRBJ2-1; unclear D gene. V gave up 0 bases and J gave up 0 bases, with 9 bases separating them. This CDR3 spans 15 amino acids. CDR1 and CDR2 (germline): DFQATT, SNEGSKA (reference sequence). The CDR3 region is CSAREVRSSYNEQFF. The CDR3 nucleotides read TGCAGTGCTAGAGAGGTTCGGAGCTCCTACAATGAGCAGTTCTTC.

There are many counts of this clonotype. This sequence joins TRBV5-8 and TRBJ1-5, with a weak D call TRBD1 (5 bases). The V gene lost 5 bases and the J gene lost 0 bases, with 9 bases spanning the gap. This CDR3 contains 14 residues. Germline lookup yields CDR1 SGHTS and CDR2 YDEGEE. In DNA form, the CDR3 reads TGTGCCAGCAGGGGGGGGACTAGCAATCAGCCCCAGCATTTT. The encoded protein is CASRGGTSNQPQHF. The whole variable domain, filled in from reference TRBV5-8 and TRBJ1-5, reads EAGVTQSPTHLIKTRGQQATLRCSPISGHTSVYWYQQALGLGLQFLLWYDEGEERNRGNFPPRFSGRQFPNYSSELNVNALELEDSALYLCASRGGTSNQPQHFGDGTRLSIL.

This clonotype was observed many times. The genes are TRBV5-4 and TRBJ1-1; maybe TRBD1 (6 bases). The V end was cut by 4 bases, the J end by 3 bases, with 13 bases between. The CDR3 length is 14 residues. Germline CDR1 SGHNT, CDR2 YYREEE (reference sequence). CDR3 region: CASSAGGRDTEAFF. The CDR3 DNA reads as TGTGCCAGCAGCGCCGGGGGGCGGGACACTGAAGCTTTCTTT. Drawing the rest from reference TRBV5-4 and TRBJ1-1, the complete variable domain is ETGVTQSPTHLIKTRGQQVTLRCSSQSGHNTVSWYQQALGQGPQFIFQYYREEENGRGNFPPRFSGLQFPNYSSELNVNALELDDSALYLCASSAGGRDTEAFFGQGTRLTVV.

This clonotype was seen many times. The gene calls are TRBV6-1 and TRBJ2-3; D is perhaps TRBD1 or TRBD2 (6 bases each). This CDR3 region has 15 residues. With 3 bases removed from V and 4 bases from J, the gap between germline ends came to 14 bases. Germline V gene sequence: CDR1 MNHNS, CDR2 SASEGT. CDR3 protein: CASSDGAGEADTQYF. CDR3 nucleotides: TGTGCCAGCAGTGACGGTGCAGGGGAGGCAGATACGCAGTATTTT.

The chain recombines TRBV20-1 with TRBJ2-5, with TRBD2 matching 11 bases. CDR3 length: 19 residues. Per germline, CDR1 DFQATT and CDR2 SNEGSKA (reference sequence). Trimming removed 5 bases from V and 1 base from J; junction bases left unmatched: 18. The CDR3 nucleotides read TGCAGTGCTGCTCGGCCGAGGTACCTAGCGGGAGGACTCCAAGAGACCCAGTACTTC. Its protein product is CSAARPRYLAGGLQETQYF.

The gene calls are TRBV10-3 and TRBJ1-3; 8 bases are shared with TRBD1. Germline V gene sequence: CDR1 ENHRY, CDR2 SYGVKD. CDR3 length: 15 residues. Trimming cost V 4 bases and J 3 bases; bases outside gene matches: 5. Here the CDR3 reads CAISGTGRLGNTIYF. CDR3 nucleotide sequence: TGTGCCATCAGTGGGACAGGGAGGCTTGGAAACACCATATATTTT.

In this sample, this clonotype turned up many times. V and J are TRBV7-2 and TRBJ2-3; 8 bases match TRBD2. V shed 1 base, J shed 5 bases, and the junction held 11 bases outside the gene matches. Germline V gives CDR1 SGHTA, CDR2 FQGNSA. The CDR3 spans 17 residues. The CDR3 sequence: CASSLVARGGGQDTQYF. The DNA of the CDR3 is TGTGCCAGCAGCTTAGTGGCCCGGGGGGGGGGTCAAGATACGCAGTATTTT.

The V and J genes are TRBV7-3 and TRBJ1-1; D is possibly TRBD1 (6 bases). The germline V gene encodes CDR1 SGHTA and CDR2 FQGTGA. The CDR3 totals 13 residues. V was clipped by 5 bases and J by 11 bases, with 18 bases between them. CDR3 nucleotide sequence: TGTGCCAGCAGCCTAAAGGGGGGGGTTATGGCTTTCTTT. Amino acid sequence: CASSLKGGVMAFF.

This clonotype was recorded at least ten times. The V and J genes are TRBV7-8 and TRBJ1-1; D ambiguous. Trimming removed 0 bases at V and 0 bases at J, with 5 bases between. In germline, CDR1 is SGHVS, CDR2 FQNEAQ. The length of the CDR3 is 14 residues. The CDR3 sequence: CASSLAEVNTEAFF. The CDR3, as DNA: TGTGCCAGCAGCTTAGCGGAGGTGAACACTGAAGCTTTCTTT.

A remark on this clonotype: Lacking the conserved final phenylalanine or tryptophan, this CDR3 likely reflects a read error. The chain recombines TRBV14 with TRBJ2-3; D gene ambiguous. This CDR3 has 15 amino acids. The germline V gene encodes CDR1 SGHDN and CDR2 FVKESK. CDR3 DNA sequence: TGTGCCAGCCGCCAAGGACGAATCAGCACAGATACGCAGTATTCT. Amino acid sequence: CASRQGRISTDTQYS.

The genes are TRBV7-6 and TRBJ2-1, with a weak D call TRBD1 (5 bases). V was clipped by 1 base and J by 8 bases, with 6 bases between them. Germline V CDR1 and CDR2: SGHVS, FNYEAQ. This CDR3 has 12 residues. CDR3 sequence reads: CASSLVGDEQFF. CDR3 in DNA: TGTGCCAGCAGCTTAGTAGGGGATGAGCAGTTCTTC. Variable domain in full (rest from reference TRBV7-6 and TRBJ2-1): GAGVSQSPRYKVTKRGQDVALRCDPISGHVSLYWYRQALGQGPEFLTYFNYEAQQDKSGLPNDRFSAERPEGSISTLTIQRTEQRDSAMYRCASSLVGDEQFFGPGTRLTVL.

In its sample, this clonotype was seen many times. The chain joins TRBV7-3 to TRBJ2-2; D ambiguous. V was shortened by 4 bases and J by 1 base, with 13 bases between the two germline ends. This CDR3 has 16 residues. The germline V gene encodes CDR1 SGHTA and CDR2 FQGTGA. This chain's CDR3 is CASSSPGPGNTGELFF. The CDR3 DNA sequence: TGTGCCAGCAGCTCCCCCGGCCCAGGGAACACCGGGGAGCTGTTTTTT. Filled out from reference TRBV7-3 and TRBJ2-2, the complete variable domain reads GAGVSQTPSNKVTEKGKYVELRCDPISGHTALYWYRQSLGQGPEFLIYFQGTGAADDSGLPNDRFFAVRPEGSVSTLKIQRTERGDSAVYLCASSSPGPGNTGELFFGEGSRLTVL.

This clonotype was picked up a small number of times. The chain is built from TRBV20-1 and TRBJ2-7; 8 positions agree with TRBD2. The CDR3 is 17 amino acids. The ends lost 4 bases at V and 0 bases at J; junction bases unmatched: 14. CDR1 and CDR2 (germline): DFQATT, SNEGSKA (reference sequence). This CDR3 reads CSAKTVGAGGSSYEQYF. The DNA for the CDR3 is TGCAGTGCTAAGACGGTCGGCGCGGGAGGTAGCTCCTACGAGCAGTACTTC.

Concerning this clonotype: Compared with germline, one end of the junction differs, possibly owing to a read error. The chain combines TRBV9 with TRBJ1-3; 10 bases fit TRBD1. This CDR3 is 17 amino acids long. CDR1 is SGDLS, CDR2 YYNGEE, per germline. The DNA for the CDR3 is TGTGCCAGCAGCGTAGGGGGACAGGGGCCCTCTGGAAGCACCATATATTTT. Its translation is CASSVGGQGPSGSTIYF.

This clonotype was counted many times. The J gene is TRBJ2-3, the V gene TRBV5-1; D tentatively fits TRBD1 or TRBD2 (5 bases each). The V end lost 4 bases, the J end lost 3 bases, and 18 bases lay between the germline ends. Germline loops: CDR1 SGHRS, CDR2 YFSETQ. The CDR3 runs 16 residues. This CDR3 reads CASSASGTVGTDTQYF. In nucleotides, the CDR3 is TGCGCCAGCAGCGCCTCCGGGACCGTCGGTACAGATACGCAGTATTTT.

CDR3 nucleotides: TGTGCCAGCAGCGCTTATAATTCACCCCTCCACTTT. Translating it yields CASSAYNSPLHF. The rearrangement joins TRBV7-2 to TRBJ1-6; D is undetermined. CDR3 length: 12 amino acids. Trimming took 5 bases from V and 4 from J, leaving 3 bases between them. The germline V gene encodes CDR1 SGHTA and CDR2 FQGNSA. Looking up the rest from reference TRBV7-2 and TRBJ1-6 gives the full variable domain: GAGVSQSPSNKVTEKGKDVELRCDPISGHTALYWYRQSLGQGLEFLIYFQGNSAPDKSGLPSDRFSAERTGGSVSTLTIQRTQQEDSAVYLCASSAYNSPLHFGNGTRLTVT.

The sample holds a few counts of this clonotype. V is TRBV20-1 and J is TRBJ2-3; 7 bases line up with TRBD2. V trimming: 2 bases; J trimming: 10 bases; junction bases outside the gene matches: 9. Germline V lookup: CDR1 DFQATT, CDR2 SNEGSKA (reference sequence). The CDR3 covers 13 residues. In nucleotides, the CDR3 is TGCAGTGCTAGACGAAGCGGGGAGTTATCGCAGTATTTT. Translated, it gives CSARRSGELSQYF.

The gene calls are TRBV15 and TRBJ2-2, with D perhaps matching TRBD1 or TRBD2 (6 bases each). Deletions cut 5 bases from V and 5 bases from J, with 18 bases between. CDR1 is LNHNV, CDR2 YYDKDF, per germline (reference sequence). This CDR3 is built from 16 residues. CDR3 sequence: CATSDPGGGWTGELFF. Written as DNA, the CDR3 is TGTGCCACCAGCGACCCCGGAGGGGGATGGACCGGGGAGCTGTTTTTT.

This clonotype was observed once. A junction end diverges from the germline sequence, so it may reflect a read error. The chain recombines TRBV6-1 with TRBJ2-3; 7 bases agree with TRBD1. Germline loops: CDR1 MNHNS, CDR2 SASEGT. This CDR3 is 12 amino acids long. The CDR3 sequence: CASSYQGDTRYF. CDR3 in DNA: TGTGCCAGCAGTTATCAGGGGGATACGCGGTACTTT.

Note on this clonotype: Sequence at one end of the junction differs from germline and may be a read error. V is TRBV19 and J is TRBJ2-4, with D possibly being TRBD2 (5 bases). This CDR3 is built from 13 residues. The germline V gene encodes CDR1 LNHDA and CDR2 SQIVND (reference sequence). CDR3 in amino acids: CASKGDHKNIQYW. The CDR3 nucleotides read TGTGCCAGTAAGGGAGATCACAAAAACATTCAGTACTGG.

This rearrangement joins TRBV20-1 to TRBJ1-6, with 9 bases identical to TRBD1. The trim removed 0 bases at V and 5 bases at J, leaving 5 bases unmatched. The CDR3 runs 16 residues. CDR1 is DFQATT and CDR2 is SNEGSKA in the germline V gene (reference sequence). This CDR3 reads CSARELRTGDNSPLHF. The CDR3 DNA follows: TGCAGTGCTAGAGAACTGAGGACAGGGGATAATTCACCCCTCCACTTT.

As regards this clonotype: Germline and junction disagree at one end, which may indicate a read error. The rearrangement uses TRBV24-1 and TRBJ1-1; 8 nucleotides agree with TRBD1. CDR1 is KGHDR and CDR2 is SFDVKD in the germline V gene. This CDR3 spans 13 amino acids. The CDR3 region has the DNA TGTGCCACTAGATCAGGGGGCCGGCCTGAAGCTCTCTTT. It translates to CATRSGGRPEALF.

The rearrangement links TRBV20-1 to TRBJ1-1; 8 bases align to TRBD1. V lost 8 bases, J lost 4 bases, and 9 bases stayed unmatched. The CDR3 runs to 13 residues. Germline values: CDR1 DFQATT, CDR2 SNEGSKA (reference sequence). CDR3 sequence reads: CSTKPGQGTEAFF. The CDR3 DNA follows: TGCAGTACCAAACCCGGACAGGGCACTGAAGCTTTCTTT.

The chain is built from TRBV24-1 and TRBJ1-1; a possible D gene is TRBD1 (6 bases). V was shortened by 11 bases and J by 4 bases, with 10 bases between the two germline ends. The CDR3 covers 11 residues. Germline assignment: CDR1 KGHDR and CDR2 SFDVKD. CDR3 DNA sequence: TGTGCCAACAGGGTGAGCACTGAAGCTTTCTTT. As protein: CANRVSTEAFF.

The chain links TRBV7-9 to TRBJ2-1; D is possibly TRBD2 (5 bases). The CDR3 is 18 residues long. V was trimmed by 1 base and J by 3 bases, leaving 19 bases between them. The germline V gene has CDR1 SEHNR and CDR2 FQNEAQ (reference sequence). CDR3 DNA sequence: TGTGCCAGCAGCTTAGGTTCGAGGACGGGATCCTACTACAATGAGCAGTTCTTC. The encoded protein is CASSLGSRTGSYYNEQFF.

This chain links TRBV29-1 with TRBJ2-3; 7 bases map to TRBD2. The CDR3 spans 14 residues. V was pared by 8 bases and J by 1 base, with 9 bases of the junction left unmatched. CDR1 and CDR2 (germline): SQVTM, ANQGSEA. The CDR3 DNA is TGCAGCACCAAAGGGAGGGTCCGCACAGATACGCAGTATTTT. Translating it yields CSTKGRVRTDTQYF.

Here the CDR3 reads CASSPPPTGVATIDGYTF. CDR3 sequence (DNA): TGTGCCAGCAGTCCCCCCCCCACAGGGGTCGCGACTATTGATGGCTACACCTTC. J is TRBJ1-2 and V is TRBV25-1, with TRBD1 matching over 7 bases. Germline V lookup: CDR1 MGHDK, CDR2 SYGVNS. The CDR3 spans 18 residues. Trimming removed 5 bases from V and 6 bases from J; junction bases left unmatched: 21.

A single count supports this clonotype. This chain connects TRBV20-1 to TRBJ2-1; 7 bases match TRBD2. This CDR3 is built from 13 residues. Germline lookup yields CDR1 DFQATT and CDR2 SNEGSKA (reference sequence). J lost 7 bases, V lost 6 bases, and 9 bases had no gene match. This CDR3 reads CSAPSGTANEQFF. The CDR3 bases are TGCAGTGCGCCGAGCGGGACTGCGAATGAGCAGTTCTTC.

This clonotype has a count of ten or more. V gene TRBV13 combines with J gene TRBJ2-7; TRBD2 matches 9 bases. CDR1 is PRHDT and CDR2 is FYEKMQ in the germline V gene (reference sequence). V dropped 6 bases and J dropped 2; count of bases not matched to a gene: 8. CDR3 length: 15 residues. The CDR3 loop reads CASRSSGTGAYEQYF. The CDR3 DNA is TGTGCCAGCAGGTCTAGCGGGACGGGGGCCTACGAGCAGTACTTC.

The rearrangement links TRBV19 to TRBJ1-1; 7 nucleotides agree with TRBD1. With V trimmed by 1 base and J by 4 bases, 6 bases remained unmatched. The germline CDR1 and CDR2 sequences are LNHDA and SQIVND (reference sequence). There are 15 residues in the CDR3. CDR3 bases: TGTGCCAGTAGTATAGTGAGACAGGGAGGCACTGAAGCTTTCTTT. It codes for CASSIVRQGGTEAFF.